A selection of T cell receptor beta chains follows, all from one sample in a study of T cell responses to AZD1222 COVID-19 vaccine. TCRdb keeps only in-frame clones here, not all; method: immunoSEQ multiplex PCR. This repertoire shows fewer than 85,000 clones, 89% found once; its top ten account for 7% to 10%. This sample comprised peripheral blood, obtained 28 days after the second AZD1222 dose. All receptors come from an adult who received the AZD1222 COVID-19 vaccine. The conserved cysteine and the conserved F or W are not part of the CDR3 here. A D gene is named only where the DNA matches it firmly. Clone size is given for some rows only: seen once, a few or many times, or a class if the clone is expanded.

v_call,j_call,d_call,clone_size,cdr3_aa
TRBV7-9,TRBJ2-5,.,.,ASSLVGSGGWGETQY
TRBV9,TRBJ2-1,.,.,ASSVEAAPYNEQF
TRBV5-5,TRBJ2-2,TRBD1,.,ASSSPGTGDPGELF
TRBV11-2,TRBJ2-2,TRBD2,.,ASSRNGLAGGTGELF
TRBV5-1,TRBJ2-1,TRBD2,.,ASSQLAGGQNEQF
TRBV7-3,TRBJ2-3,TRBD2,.,ASSLRGGSGDTQY
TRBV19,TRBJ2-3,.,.,ASSPDTDTQY
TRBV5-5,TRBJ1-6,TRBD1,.,ASSVPGQNSPLH
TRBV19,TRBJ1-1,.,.,ATRGNGNTEAF
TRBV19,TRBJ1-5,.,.,ASQGIPNSNQPQH
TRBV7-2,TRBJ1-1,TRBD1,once,ASSQPGQGGKNTEAF
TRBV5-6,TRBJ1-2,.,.,ASSLAQGKGGYT
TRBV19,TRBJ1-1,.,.,ASSMLPQGNTEAF
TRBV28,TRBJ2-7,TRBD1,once,ASSRDRVIHEQY
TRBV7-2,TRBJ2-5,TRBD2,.,ASSAPSGGNVKQETQY
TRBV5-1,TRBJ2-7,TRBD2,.,ASSLERSSGGSAYEQY
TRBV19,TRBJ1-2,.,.,ASSISRGNYGYT
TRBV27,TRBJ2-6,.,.,ASSLASGANVLT